The T cell receptor beta chain under discussion was sequenced for a study of control samples from healthy donors and cancer patients. Germline CDR1 and CDR2: SGHTS and YDEGEE. This CDR3 contains 14 residues. V was shortened by 1 base and J by 2 bases, with 9 bases between the two germline ends. The assay was immunoSEQ multiplex PCR, and TCRdb's table has in-frame clones only and misses some. The table includes about 160,000 clones, around 94% detected once. The J gene is TRBJ2-5, the V gene TRBV5-8; perhaps TRBD1 as D (6 bases). This sequence was found in a man in his sixties with colorectal cancer. Sequencing input: PBMCs. CDR3 bases: TGTGCCAGCAGCTTGCTACAGGGTCAAGAGACCCAGTACTTC. Amino acids: CASSLLQGQETQYF.